This TCR beta chain appears in the sequencing data of a study of beta chain features in type 1 diabetes. Whole-study findings and limits: The naive, central memory and Treg TCRB repertoires looked more alike in patients than they did in healthy donors. Diminished insertions and augmented deletions at VDJ junctions characterized type 1 diabetes patients.

Expressed TCRB transcripts were sequenced, since all the RNA that had been isolated was reverse transcribed. Assay: immunoSEQ multiplex PCR; the TCRdb copy retains only in-frame clones and omits some. The sample consists of 350,000 or so clones, roughly a fifth of them appearing once. The CDR3 loop spans 13 amino acids. The germline V and J ends were trimmed by 0 bases and 8 bases, with 12 bases remaining between them. CDR1 and CDR2 (germline): GTSNPN, SVGIG (reference sequence). Concerning this clone itself: Its antigen remains unidentified.

This clonotype originated in a young woman in good health. The genes are TRBV30 and TRBJ2-3; TRBD1 is a possible D gene (5 bases). The specimen was naive CD4+ T cells from blood. CDR3 coding DNA: TGTGCCTGGAGTGTAGCAGGGCAGGCTACGCAGTATTTT. This sequence encodes CAWSVAGQATQYF.